A single sample gave rise to the 31 T cell receptor beta chains below, sequenced in a study of cytomegalovirus exposure and HLA in healthy donors. The PCR had 60 Vbeta and 13 Jbeta primers. The repertoire was sequenced with immunoSEQ multiplex PCR; TCRdb's copy has only in-frame clones and lacks some. The profile covers 130,000 or so clones, with more than 80% appearing a single time and around 2% taken by the ten largest. Sequences were obtained from PBMCs. Every receptor here comes from a man aged 40-49 years in good health and CMV-seronegative.

The table lists this clone with a count of one. This chain connects TRBV5-4 to TRBJ2-3, with D uncertain. Germline V gene sequence: CDR1 SGHNT, CDR2 YYREEE (reference sequence). There are 15 residues in the CDR3. V was trimmed by 2 bases and J by 1 base, leaving 11 bases between them. CDR3 loop: CASSLPLSGTDTQYF. The CDR3, as DNA: TGTGCCAGCAGCTTACCCCTGTCGGGCACAGATACGCAGTATTTT.

This clone occurred a few times. V and J are TRBV19 and TRBJ2-6, with D uncertain. This CDR3 comprises 17 residues. Trimming left V 7 bases short and J 0 bases short, with 16 bases between. In germline, CDR1 is LNHDA, CDR2 SQIVND (reference sequence). CDR3 region: CASTQTPQSSGANVLTF. CDR3 coding DNA: TGTGCCAGTACCCAAACCCCCCAGTCCTCTGGGGCCAACGTCCTGACTTTC.

The chain couples TRBV5-1 to TRBJ2-3, with TRBD2 matching 9 bases. Germline CDR1 and CDR2: SGHRS and YFSETQ. V lost 4 bases to trimming and J lost 0 bases; unmatched junction nucleotides: 6. The CDR3 is 16 residues long. This CDR3 reads CASSKGTSLSTDTQYF. The CDR3, as DNA: TGCGCCAGCAGCAAGGGGACTAGCCTTAGCACAGATACGCAGTATTTT.

The V and J genes are TRBV28 and TRBJ2-1; 8 bases match TRBD2. CDR1 MDHEN and CDR2 SYDVKM come from the germline V gene. Unmatched junction bases numbered 11, after V lost 7 bases and J lost 9 bases. The CDR3 length is 14 residues. CDR3 bases: TGTGCCAGCAATAAAGCGGGAGTTCAGGGTGAGCAGTTCTTC. Its protein product is CASNKAGVQGEQFF.

V usage is TRBV9 and J usage is TRBJ1-1; tentative D call: TRBD1 (5 bases). The V and J ends lost 0 bases and 5 bases respectively, with 11 bases between them. Germline assignment: CDR1 SGDLS and CDR2 YYNGEE. CDR3 length: 14 amino acids. The DNA of the CDR3 is TGTGCCAGCAGCGTAGCATTTGGGGGGACTGAAGCTTTCTTT. Protein sequence: CASSVAFGGTEAFF.

V is TRBV9 and J is TRBJ2-2, with 9 bases fitting TRBD1. Trimming removed 0 bases from V and 7 bases from J; junction bases left unmatched: 10. CDR1 SGDLS and CDR2 YYNGEE come from the germline V gene. CDR3 size: 17 residues. This CDR3 is CASSVEVLGQGFGELFF. In nucleotides, the CDR3 is TGTGCCAGCAGCGTAGAGGTATTGGGACAGGGTTTCGGGGAGCTGTTTTTT.

This clone has just a few counts. The CDR3 end shows no conserved phenylalanine or tryptophan, and so a read error is likely. It is unclear where the CDR3 begins or ends on the DNA, so no DNA is shown, and the CDR3 is as TCRdb lists it. The V and J genes are TRBV19 and TRBJ1-3. The CDR3 comprises 11 residues, both ends counted. The germline V gene has CDR1 LNHDA and CDR2 SQIVND (reference sequence). CDR3 loop: CASSTGGATLL.

The chain links TRBV29-1 to TRBJ1-1, with a weak D call TRBD1 (5 bases). V was shortened by 0 bases and J by 6 bases, with 8 bases between the two germline ends. The CDR3 loop spans 12 amino acids. Germline V lookup: CDR1 SQVTM, CDR2 ANQGSEA. The chain's CDR3 is CSVEDLTAEAFF. CDR3 in DNA: TGCAGCGTTGAAGATTTGACAGCTGAAGCTTTCTTT.

The J gene is TRBJ2-5, the V gene TRBV11-2; the match to TRBD2 covers 7 bases. CDR1 is SGHAT and CDR2 is FQNNGV in the germline V gene. Trimming at V came to 5 bases and at J to 3 bases, leaving 6 bases not matched to a gene. The CDR3 length is 14 residues. The CDR3: CASSPRLAEETQYF. CDR3 DNA: TGTGCCAGCAGCCCCCGACTAGCAGAAGAGACCCAGTACTTC.

The genes are TRBV7-9 and TRBJ2-5; D uncertain. V lost 1 base and J 5 bases, leaving 11 bases between the germline ends. CDR1 is SEHNR and CDR2 is FQNEAQ in the germline V gene (reference sequence). This CDR3 is 14 amino acids long. The DNA of the CDR3 is TGTGCCAGCAGCTTAGACGAGGTTTCGGAGACCCAGTACTTC. Its protein is CASSLDEVSETQYF.

The gene calls are TRBV6-1 and TRBJ2-1; TRBD1 matches 7 bases. The CDR3 has 13 residues. Trimming removed 4 bases from V and 14 bases from J; junction bases left unmatched: 11. The V gene's germline CDR1 is MNHNS and CDR2 SASEGT. The CDR3 reads CASSASSEGQEFF. In DNA, the CDR3 is TGTGCCAGCAGTGCCAGCAGTGAAGGACAGGAGTTCTTC.

Comment on this clone: At one of its ends the junction is not consistent with the germline gene, which may arise from a read error. The chain couples TRBV25-1 to TRBJ2-6, with a tentative D call TRBD1 (5 bases). Germline assignment: CDR1 MGHDK and CDR2 SYGVNS. The CDR3 contains 15 residues. As DNA, the CDR3 is TGTGCCAGCAGCCCCGACAGCTCTGGGGCCAACGGCCTGACTTTC. Protein sequence: CASSPDSSGANGLTF.

This clone was picked up one time. The chain is built from TRBV6-5 and TRBJ1-1; D uncertain. The CDR3 covers 13 residues. V gave up 0 bases and J gave up 6 bases, with 8 bases separating them. The germline CDR1 and CDR2 sequences are MNHEY and SVGAGI. This CDR3 reads CASSYSWGAEAFF. DNA of the CDR3: TGTGCCAGCAGTTACTCTTGGGGAGCTGAAGCTTTCTTT.

The rearrangement uses TRBV28 and TRBJ2-7; 8 nucleotides line up with TRBD2. Germline CDR1 and CDR2: MDHEN and SYDVKM. The CDR3 length is 15 residues. J gave up 3 bases and V 6 bases, and 10 bases lay outside the gene matches. CDR3 sequence reads: CASRVPGTSFYEQYF. The CDR3 nucleotides are TGTGCCAGCAGGGTCCCTGGGACTAGTTTCTACGAGCAGTACTTC.

This chain links TRBV14 with TRBJ1-2, with TRBD1 identical over 7 bases. The CDR3 extends over 16 amino acids. CDR1 SGHDN and CDR2 FVKESK come from the germline V gene. The J segment lost 8 bases and the V segment lost 5 bases, leaving 17 bases of the junction unmatched. The CDR3, as DNA: TGTGCCAGCAGCAAAGCGGGCCCCAGGGGGACGGAGGGCTACACCTTC. Translated: CASSKAGPRGTEGYTF. The full variable domain, its missing parts supplied by reference TRBV14 and TRBJ1-2, is EAGVTQFPSHSVIEKGQTVTLRCDPISGHDNLYWYRRVMGKEIKFLLHFVKESKQDESGMPNNRFLAERTGGTYSTLKVQPAELEDSGVYFCASSKAGPRGTEGYTFGSGTRLTVV.

The chain links TRBV4-3 to TRBJ2-1, with 10 bases identical to TRBD2. Germline values: CDR1 LGHNA, CDR2 YSLEER. Germline trimming cut 0 bases from V and 3 bases from J; bases unmatched to any gene: 8. CDR3 length: 18 residues. CDR3 sequence: CASSQDWSSGGLYNEQFF. The DNA of the CDR3 is TGCGCCAGCAGCCAAGATTGGTCTAGCGGGGGCCTCTACAATGAGCAGTTCTTC.

This chain uses TRBV4-3 with TRBJ2-1, with a tentative D call TRBD1 (5 bases). CDR1 and CDR2 from the germline V gene are LGHNA and YSLEER. The CDR3 loop spans 16 amino acids. Trimming took off 4 bases at V and 0 bases at J, with 13 bases between the two ends. CDR3: CASSPVGAYSYNEQFF. The CDR3 DNA is TGCGCCAGCAGCCCCGTAGGGGCCTACTCCTACAATGAGCAGTTCTTC.

This clone was found a few times. The chain joins TRBV6-5 to TRBJ1-2; D is unresolved. The CDR3 spans 14 residues. CDR1 is MNHEY, CDR2 SVGAGI, per germline. Trimming took off 2 bases at V and 2 bases at J, with 9 bases between the two ends. The CDR3 sequence: CASSYPGGNYGYTF. As DNA, the CDR3 is TGTGCCAGCAGTTACCCTGGAGGAAACTATGGCTACACCTTC.

The chain carries TRBV11-2 and TRBJ1-2; 8 nucleotides line up with TRBD1. The germline CDR1 and CDR2 sequences are SGHAT and FQNNGV. The J segment lost 4 bases and the V segment lost 5 bases, leaving 12 bases of the junction unmatched. The CDR3 length is 16 residues. Here the CDR3 reads CASSVAPGQGPYGYTF. CDR3 DNA sequence: TGTGCCAGCAGCGTAGCCCCCGGACAGGGCCCCTATGGCTACACCTTC.

The chain joins TRBV21-1 to TRBJ2-5; TRBD1, the table's D call, was not compared with the DNA. TRBV21-1 has pseudogene status. The CDR3 totals 17 residues. The CDR3 loop is CASSKEAPTGLQETQYF. In DNA, the CDR3 is TGTGCCAGCAGCAAAGAAGCCCCAACAGGGTTACAAGAGACCCAGTACTTC.

This clone was counted between two and nine times. This chain connects TRBV28 to TRBJ1-4, with 9 positions matching TRBD1. V lost 6 bases and J lost 8; bases outside the gene matches: 10. CDR1 is MDHEN and CDR2 is SYDVKM in the germline V gene. The CDR3 has 15 amino acids. The CDR3 bases are TGTGCCAGCAGCCTCGGACAGGGGTTTAGGGAAAAACTGTTTTTT. It is translated as CASSLGQGFREKLFF.

The table lists this clone with a few counts. J is TRBJ2-1 and V is TRBV29-1; 7 positions match TRBD1. This CDR3 has 12 amino acids. Germline V CDR1 and CDR2: SQVTM, ANQGSEA. With V trimmed by 6 bases and J by 3 bases, 2 bases remained unmatched. The CDR3 DNA reads as TGCAGCGTGGGACAGTTCTACAATGAGCAGTTCTTC. Protein: CSVGQFYNEQFF.

This chain uses TRBV5-1 with TRBJ2-3, with TRBD1 matching 7 bases. This CDR3 region has 14 residues. Looked up from germline, CDR1 is SGHRS and CDR2 is YFSETQ. J lost 1 base, V lost 4 bases, and 3 bases had no gene match. In DNA, the CDR3 is TGCGCCAGCAGCAGACAGGGTGGCACAGATACGCAGTATTTT. Amino acids: CASSRQGGTDTQYF.

The CDR3 here is CASSQGGWVNQPQHF. As DNA, the CDR3 is TGTGCCAGCAGCCAAGGAGGGTGGGTCAATCAGCCCCAGCATTTT. The rearrangement links TRBV11-2 to TRBJ1-5; D unclear. The V gene's germline CDR1 is SGHAT and CDR2 FQNNGV. Trimming removed 5 bases at V and 3 bases at J, with 14 bases between. The CDR3 runs to 15 residues.

The table lists this clone with a count of one. The genes are TRBV9 and TRBJ1-5; TRBD1 might be the D (6 bases). V shed 5 bases and J shed 3 bases, with 18 bases lying between them. CDR3 length: 16 residues. Germline assignment: CDR1 SGDLS and CDR2 YYNGEE. The CDR3 loop reads CASSRDPQGSNQPQHF. The CDR3 nucleotides read TGTGCCAGCAGTAGAGACCCACAGGGTTCCAATCAGCCCCAGCATTTT.

The chain has TRBV7-2 and TRBJ2-5; 7 bases match TRBD1. The length of the CDR3 is 14 residues. With 5 bases clipped from V and 5 bases from J, the junction kept 8 bases outside the gene matches. The germline gives CDR1 SGHTA, CDR2 FQGNSA. CDR3 DNA sequence: TGTGCCAGCAGCCCCGGACAGGCGAGGGAGACCCAGTACTTC. Its translation: CASSPGQARETQYF.

The genes are TRBV30 and TRBJ2-7; 9 bases match TRBD1. Germline V gene data show CDR1 as GTSNPN and CDR2 as SVGIG (reference sequence). The trim removed 3 bases at V and 6 bases at J, leaving 6 bases unmatched. The CDR3 extends over 13 amino acids. CDR3 sequence (DNA): TGTGCCTGGAGCCAAACAGGGGGCGGCGAGCAGTACTTC. Its protein is CAWSQTGGGEQYF.

V gene TRBV19 combines with J gene TRBJ1-4, with 9 nucleotides matching TRBD1. Germline lookup yields CDR1 LNHDA and CDR2 SQIVND (reference sequence). The CDR3 consists of 16 residues. After removal of 6 bases from V and 8 bases from J, the junction contained 13 bases not matched to a gene. The CDR3 DNA is TGTGCCAGTAGCGCTGGACAGGGGAGATATTACGAAAAACTGTTTTTT. Residues: CASSAGQGRYYEKLFF.

This chain joins TRBV5-1 and TRBJ2-5; D unresolved. This CDR3 has 15 amino acids. Trimming cost V 0 bases and J 1 base, with 10 bases left between them. CDR1 and CDR2 (germline): SGHRS, YFSETQ. The CDR3 protein is CASSLDWRPQETQYF. The CDR3 DNA sequence: TGCGCCAGCAGCTTGGATTGGCGGCCCCAAGAGACCCAGTACTTC.

This chain connects TRBV5-4 to TRBJ2-1; tentatively, D is TRBD1 (6 bases). V was clipped by 0 bases and J by 2 bases, with 9 bases between them. The germline CDR1 and CDR2 sequences are SGHNT and YYREEE (reference sequence). The CDR3 extends over 15 amino acids. The CDR3 nucleotides read TGTGCCAGCAGCTTGGAGGCAGGGGCCTACAATGAGCAGTTCTTC. Its protein is CASSLEAGAYNEQFF.

Notes on this clone: Additional DNA sequences in this sample encode the identical CDR3. The chain links TRBV9 to TRBJ2-2, with TRBD1 as a possible D gene (6 bases). Trimming took 1 base from V and 5 from J, leaving 6 bases between them. The CDR3 extends over 13 amino acids. Germline V gene data show CDR1 as SGDLS and CDR2 as YYNGEE. This chain's CDR3 is CASSVQGTGELFF. In DNA form, the CDR3 reads TGTGCCAGCAGCGTACAGGGGACCGGGGAGCTGTTTTTT.